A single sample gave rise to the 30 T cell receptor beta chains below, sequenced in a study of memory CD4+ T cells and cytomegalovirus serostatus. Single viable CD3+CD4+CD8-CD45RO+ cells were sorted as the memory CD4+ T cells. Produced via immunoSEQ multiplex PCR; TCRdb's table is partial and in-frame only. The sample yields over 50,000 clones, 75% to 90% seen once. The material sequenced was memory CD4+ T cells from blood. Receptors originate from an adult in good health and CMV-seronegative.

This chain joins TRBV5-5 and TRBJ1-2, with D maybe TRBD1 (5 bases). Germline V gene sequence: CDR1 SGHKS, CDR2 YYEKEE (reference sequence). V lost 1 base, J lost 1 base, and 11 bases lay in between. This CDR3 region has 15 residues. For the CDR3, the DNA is TGTGCCAGCAGCTTGAGTGGTAGGGGTAACTATGGCTACACCTTC. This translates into CASSLSGRGNYGYTF.

Written as DNA, the CDR3 is TGTGCCAGCAGTGAAACGTTGGGGGATCAGCCCCAGCATTTT. Its translation: CASSETLGDQPQHF. The J gene is TRBJ1-5, the V gene TRBV6-1; tentatively, D is TRBD1 (5 bases). Per the germline V gene, CDR1 is MNHNS and CDR2 is SASEGT. The CDR3 has 14 amino acids. Trimming cost V 2 bases and J 5 bases, with 10 bases left between them.

The CDR3 sequence: CASSPEGWTEAFF. In nucleotides, the CDR3 is TGTGCCAGCAGCCCCGAAGGGTGGACTGAAGCTTTCTTT. The rearrangement joins TRBV6-5 to TRBJ1-1; D call uncertain. V lost 6 bases to trimming and J lost 5 bases, with 13 bases between them. CDR3 length equals 13 residues. The germline gives CDR1 MNHEY, CDR2 SVGAGI.

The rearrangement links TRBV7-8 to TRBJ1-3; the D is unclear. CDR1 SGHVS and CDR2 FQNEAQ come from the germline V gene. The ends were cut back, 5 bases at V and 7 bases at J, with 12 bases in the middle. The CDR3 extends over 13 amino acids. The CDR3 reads CASSLAQRNTIYF. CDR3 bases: TGTGCCAGCAGCCTCGCCCAACGGAACACCATATATTTT.

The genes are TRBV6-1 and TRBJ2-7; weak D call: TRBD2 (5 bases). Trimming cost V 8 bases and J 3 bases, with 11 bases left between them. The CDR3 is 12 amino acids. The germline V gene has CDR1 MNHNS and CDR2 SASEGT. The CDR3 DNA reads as TGTGCCAGCGAGGGCCAGGTCTACGAGCAGTACTTC. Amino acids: CASEGQVYEQYF.

The CDR3 sequence: CASMFGGNTGELFF. The CDR3 nucleotides are TGCGCCAGCATGTTTGGTGGGAACACCGGGGAGCTGTTTTTT. The rearrangement links TRBV5-1 to TRBJ2-2; D is ambiguous. The length of the CDR3 is 14 residues. CDR1 and CDR2 from the germline V gene are SGHRS and YFSETQ. V gave up 6 bases and J gave up 1 base, with 10 bases separating them.

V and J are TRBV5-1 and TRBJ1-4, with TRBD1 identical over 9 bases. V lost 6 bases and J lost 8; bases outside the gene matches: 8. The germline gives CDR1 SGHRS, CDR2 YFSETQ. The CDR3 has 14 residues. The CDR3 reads CASTSGTGREKLFF. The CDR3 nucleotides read TGCGCCAGCACATCGGGGACAGGGCGAGAAAAACTGTTTTTT.

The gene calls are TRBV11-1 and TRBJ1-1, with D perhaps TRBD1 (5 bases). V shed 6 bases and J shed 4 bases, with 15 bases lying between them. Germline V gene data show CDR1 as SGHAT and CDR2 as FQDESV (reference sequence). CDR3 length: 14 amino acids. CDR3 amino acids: CASRRRRGATEAFF. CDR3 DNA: TGTGCCAGCAGGCGCCGTAGAGGGGCCACTGAAGCTTTCTTT.

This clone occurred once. CDR3 nucleotide sequence: TGTGCCAGCAGCTTGGTCGGGGATGGGGAAAAACTGTTTTTT. Translating gives CASSLVGDGEKLFF. This sequence joins TRBV5-6 and TRBJ1-4; no clear D. CDR1 is SGHDT, CDR2 YYEEEE, per germline. Trimming removed 0 bases from V and 8 bases from J, with 11 bases in between. This CDR3 is built from 14 residues.

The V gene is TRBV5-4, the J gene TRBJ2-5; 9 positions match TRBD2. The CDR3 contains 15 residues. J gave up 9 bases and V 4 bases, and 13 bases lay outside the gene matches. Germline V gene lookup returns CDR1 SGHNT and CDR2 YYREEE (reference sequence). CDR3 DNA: TGTGCCAGCAGCCCACCCCTCGGGACTAGCAGCGCCCAGTACTTC. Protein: CASSPPLGTSSAQYF.

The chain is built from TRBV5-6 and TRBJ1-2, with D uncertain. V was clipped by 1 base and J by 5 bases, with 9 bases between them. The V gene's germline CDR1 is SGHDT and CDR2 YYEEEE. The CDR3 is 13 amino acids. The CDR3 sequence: CASSLRRPYGYTF. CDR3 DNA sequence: TGTGCCAGCAGCTTGAGGCGGCCTTATGGCTACACCTTC.

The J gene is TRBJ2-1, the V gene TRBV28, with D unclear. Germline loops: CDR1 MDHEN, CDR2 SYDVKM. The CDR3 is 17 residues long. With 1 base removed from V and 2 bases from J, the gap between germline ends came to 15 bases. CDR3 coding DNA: TGTGCCAGCAGTTTATTCCTAAGCACAATTACCTACAATGAGCAGTTCTTC. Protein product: CASSLFLSTITYNEQFF.

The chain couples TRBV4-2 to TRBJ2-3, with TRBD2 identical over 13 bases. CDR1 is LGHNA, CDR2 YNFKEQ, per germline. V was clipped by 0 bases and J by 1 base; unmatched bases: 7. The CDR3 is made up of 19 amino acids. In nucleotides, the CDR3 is TGTGCCAGCAGCCAAGAAAGAACTAGCGGGGGGGGGCGCACAGATACGCAGTATTTT. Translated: CASSQERTSGGGRTDTQYF.

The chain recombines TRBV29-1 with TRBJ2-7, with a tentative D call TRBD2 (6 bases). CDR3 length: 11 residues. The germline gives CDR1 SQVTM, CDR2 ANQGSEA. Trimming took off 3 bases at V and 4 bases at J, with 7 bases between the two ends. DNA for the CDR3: TGCAGCGTTGAGGAGGGTTACGAGCAGTACTTC. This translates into CSVEEGYEQYF.

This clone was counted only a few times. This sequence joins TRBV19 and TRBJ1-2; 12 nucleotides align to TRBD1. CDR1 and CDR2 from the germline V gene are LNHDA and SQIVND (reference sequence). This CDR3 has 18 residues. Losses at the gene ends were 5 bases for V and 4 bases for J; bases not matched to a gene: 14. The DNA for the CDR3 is TGTGCCAGTAGTCCCTCCGGGACAGGGGGCGCAGGGGGCTATGGCTACACCTTC. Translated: CASSPSGTGGAGGYGYTF.

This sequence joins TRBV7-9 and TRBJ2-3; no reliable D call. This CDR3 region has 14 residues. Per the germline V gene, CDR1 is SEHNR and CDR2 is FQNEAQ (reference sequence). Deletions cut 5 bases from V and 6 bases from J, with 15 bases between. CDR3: CASSPGVGSDTQYF. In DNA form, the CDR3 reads TGTGCCAGCAGCCCGGGTGTGGGGTCCGATACGCAGTATTTT.

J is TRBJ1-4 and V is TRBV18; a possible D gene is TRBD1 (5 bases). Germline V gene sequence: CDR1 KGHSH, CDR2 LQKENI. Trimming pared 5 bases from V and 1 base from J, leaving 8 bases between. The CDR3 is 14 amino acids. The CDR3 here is CASSSGGTNEKLFF. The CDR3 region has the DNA TGTGCCAGCTCATCGGGGGGAACTAATGAAAAACTGTTTTTT.

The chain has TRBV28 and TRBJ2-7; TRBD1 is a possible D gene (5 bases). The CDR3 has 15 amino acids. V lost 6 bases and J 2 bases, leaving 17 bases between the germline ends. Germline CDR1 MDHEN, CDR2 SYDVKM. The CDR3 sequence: CASRTNQGAAYEQYF. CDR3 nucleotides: TGTGCCAGCAGAACGAACCAAGGGGCCGCCTACGAGCAGTACTTC.

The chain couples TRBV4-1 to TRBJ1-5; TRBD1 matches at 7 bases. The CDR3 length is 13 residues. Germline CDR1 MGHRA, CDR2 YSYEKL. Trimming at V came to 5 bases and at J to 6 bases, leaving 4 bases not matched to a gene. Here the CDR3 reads CASSRGPGQPQHF. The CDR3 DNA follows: TGCGCCAGCAGCAGGGGGCCGGGTCAGCCCCAGCATTTT.

CDR3 protein: CASSTRDSTTGELFF. CDR3 sequence (DNA): TGTGCCAGCAGCACAAGGGACAGTACAACCGGGGAGCTGTTTTTT. The gene calls are TRBV7-8 and TRBJ2-2; TRBD1 matches at 7 bases. Trimming cost V 5 bases and J 5 bases; bases outside gene matches: 8. The CDR3 consists of 15 residues. Per germline, CDR1 SGHVS and CDR2 FQNEAQ.

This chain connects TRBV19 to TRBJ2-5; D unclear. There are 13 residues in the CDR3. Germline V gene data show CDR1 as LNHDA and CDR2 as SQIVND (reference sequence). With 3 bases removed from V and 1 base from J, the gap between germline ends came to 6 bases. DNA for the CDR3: TGTGCCAGTAGTATCCAGGTCCAAGAGACCCAGTACTTC. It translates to CASSIQVQETQYF.

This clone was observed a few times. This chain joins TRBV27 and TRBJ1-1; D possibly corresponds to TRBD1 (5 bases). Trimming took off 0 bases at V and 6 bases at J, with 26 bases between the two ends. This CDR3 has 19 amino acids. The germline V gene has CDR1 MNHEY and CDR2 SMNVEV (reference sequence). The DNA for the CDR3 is TGTGCCAGCAGTTTATCGAAGAGGGTTTACAGGAGGGATTTACCTGAAGCTTTCTTT. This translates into CASSLSKRVYRRDLPEAFF.

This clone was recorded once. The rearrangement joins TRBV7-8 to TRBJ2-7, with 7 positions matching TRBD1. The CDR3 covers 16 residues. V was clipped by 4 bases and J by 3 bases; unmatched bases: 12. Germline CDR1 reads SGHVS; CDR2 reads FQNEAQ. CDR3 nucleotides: TGTGCCAGCAGCTACCTAAACAGGGGCGGTGGCTACGAGCAGTACTTC. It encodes CASSYLNRGGGYEQYF.

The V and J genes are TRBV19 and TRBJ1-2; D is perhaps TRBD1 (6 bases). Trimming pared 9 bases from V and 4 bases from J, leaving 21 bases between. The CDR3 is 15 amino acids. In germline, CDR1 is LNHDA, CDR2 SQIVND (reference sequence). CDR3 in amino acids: CASSRERGGGYGYTF. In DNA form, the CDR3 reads TGTGCCAGCAGTCGAGAGAGGGGGGGAGGCTATGGCTACACCTTC.

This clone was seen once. CDR3 coding DNA: TGTGCCAGCAGTCGGGACAGGGGGTCGAACATTCAGTACTTC. Translating it yields CASSRDRGSNIQYF. The chain joins TRBV7-9 to TRBJ2-4, with 11 bases lining up with TRBD1. Germline assignment: CDR1 SEHNR and CDR2 FQNEAQ (reference sequence). The CDR3 has 14 residues. Trimming cost V 6 bases and J 7 bases; bases outside gene matches: 5.

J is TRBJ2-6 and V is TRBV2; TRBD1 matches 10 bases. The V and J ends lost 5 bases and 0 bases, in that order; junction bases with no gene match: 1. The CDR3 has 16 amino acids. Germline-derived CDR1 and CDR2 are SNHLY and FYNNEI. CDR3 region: CASSRTGGSGANVLTF. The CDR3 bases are TGTGCCAGCAGTCGGACAGGGGGCTCTGGGGCCAACGTCCTGACTTTC.

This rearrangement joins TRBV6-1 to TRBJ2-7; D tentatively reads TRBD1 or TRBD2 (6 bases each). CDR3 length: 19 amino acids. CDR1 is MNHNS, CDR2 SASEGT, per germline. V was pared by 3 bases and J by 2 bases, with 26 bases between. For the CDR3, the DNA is TGTGCCAGCAGTGAGGGGCTCGGGGGCGCATTCTCTGGGGCCTACGAGCAGTACTTC. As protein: CASSEGLGGAFSGAYEQYF.

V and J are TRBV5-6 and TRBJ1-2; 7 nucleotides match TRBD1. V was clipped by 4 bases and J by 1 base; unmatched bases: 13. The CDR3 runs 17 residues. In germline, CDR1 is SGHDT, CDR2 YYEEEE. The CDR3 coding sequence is TGTGCCAGCAGCCCAAAGACGACGGGACAGAATAACTATGGCTACACCTTC. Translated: CASSPKTTGQNNYGYTF.

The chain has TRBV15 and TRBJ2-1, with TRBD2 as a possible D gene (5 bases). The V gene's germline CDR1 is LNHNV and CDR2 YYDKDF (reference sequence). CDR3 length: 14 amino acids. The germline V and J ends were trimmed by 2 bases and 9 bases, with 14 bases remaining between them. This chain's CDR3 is CATSRSLVGAEQFF. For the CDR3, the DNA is TGTGCCACCAGCAGATCCCTGGTGGGAGCTGAGCAGTTCTTC.

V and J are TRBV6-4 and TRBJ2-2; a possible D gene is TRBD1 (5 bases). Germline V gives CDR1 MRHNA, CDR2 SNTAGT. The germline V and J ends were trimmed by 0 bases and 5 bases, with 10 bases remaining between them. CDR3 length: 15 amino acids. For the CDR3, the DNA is TGTGCCAGCAGTGACTCGATTCAGGGAACCGGGGAGCTGTTTTTT. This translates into CASSDSIQGTGELFF.